This record covers a single TCR beta chain. This entry is derived from a study of blood T cell repertoires in COVID-19. Study in general: From T cells, B-cell-depleted T cells, or PBMCs came the material, which was cDNA or gDNA.

This table comes from immunoSEQ multiplex PCR, and its TCRdb copy is limited to in-frame clones, with some not included. This repertoire shows approximately 260,000 clones, almost 90% found once; its top ten account for around 1.9%. The germline V gene has CDR1 SGHTA and CDR2 FQGTGA. Trimming took off 6 bases at V and 0 bases at J, with 11 bases between the two ends. The CDR3 consists of 15 residues. Followed over time, Seattle patients had been enrolled while infection was active. The receptor comes from a woman in her fifties or sixties with COVID-19, enrolled during active disease. The chain joins TRBV7-3 to TRBJ2-2; the D gene is possibly TRBD1 (6 bases). The specimen was peripheral blood. The CDR3 bases are TGTGCCAGCAGTTCAGGGACAACGAACACCGGGGAGCTGTTTTTT. Protein: CASSSGTTNTGELFF.